This TCR beta chain was recorded in a study of CD8+CD57+ T cells in acquired aplastic anemia. This clonotype was recorded at least ten times. The V gene lost 3 bases and the J gene lost 0 bases, with 12 bases spanning the gap. Per the germline V gene, CDR1 is KGHSH and CDR2 is LQKENI. There are 17 residues in the CDR3. An expansion of CD8+CD57+ cells by flow cytometry had been shown in patients chosen for sequencing. CDR3 and TCR beta VDJ profiling relied on a genomic DNA template. TCRdb redid the calling of the reads with MiXCR, one entry per CDR3 protein. Of 250,000 to 350,000 distinct CDR3 sequences in the sample, under 60% were seen once.

Specimen: sorted CD4+, CD8+, or CD8+CD57+ T cells (not recorded which) from PBMCs. The gene calls are TRBV18 and TRBJ1-6; no definite D call. This clonotype was obtained from a human donor with aplastic anemia. The CDR3 spells CASSPVLGSSYNSPLHF. The CDR3, as DNA: TGTGCCAGCTCACCTGTTCTGGGAAGCTCCTATAATTCACCCCTCCACTTT.